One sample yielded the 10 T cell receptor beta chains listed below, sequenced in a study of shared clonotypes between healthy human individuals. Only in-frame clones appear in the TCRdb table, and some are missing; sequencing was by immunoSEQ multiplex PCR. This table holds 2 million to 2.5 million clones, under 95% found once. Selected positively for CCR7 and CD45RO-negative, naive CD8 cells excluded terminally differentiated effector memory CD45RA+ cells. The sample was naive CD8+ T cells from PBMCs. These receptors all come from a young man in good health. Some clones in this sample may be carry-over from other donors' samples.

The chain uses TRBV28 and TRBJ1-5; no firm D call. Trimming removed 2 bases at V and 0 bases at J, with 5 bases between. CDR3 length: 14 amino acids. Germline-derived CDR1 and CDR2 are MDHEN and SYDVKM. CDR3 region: CASSLTHSNQPQHF. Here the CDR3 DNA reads TGTGCCAGCAGTTTAACCCATAGCAATCAGCCCCAGCATTTT. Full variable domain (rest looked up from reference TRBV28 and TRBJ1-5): DVKVTQSSRYLVKRTGEKVFLECVQDMDHENMFWYRQDPGLGLRLIYFSYDVKMKEKGDIPEGYSVSREKKERFSLILESASTNQTSMYLCASSLTHSNQPQHFGDGTRLSIL.

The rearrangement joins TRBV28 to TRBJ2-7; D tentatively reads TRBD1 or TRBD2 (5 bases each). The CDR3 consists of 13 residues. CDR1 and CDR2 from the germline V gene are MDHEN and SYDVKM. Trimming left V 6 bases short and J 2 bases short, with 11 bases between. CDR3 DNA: TGTGCCAGCAGCTTCCGGGACGCCTACGAGCAGTACTTC. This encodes CASSFRDAYEQYF.

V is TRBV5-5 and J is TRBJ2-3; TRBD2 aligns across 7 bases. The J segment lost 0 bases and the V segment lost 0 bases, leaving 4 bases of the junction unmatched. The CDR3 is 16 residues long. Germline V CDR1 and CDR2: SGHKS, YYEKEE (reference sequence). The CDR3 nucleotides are TGTGCCAGCAGCTTGGAGCTAGCGGCTAGCACAGATACGCAGTATTTT. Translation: CASSLELAASTDTQYF.

The DNA of the CDR3 is TGTGCCACCAGCGTCCAAAGGTCAGCGGGAGGGGAGCTGTTTTTT. The encoded protein is CATSVQRSAGGELFF. The rearrangement links TRBV15 to TRBJ2-2; TRBD2 matches 7 bases. The V gene's germline CDR1 is LNHNV and CDR2 YYDKDF (reference sequence). The length of the CDR3 is 15 residues. J lost 8 bases, V lost 5 bases, and 11 bases had no gene match.

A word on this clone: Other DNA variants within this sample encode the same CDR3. CDR3 region: CASSLDLYEQYF. The CDR3 DNA reads TGTGCCAGCAGCTTAGACCTCTACGAGCAGTACTTC. The chain has TRBV11-2 and TRBJ2-7; D ambiguous. Germline CDR1 and CDR2: SGHAT and FQNNGV. The CDR3 covers 12 residues. The germline V and J ends were trimmed by 0 bases and 3 bases, with 3 bases remaining between them.

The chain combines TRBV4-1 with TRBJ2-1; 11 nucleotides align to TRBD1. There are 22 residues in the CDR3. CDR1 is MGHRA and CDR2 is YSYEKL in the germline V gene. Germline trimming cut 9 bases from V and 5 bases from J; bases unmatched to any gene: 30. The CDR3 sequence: CARAAKSARAWVRTGGHNEQFF. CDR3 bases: TGCGCCAGAGCAGCCAAGAGCGCCAGGGCGTGGGTCAGGACAGGGGGCCACAATGAGCAGTTCTTC.

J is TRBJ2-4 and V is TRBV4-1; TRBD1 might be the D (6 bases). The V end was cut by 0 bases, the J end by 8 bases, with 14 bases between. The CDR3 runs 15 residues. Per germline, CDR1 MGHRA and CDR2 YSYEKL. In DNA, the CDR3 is TGCGCCAGCAGCCAAGATGGGGATCCAGGGGACATTCAGTACTTC. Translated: CASSQDGDPGDIQYF.

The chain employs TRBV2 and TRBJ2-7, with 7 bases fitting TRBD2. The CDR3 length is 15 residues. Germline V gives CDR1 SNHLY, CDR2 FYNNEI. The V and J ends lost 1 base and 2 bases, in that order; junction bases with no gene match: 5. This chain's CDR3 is CASSEGLAEAYEQYF. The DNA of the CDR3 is TGTGCCAGCAGTGAAGGACTAGCCGAGGCCTACGAGCAGTACTTC.

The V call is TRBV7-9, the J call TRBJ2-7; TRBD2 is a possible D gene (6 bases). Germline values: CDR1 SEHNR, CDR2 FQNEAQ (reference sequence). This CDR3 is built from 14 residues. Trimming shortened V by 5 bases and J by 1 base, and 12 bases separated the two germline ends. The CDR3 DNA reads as TGTGCCAGCAGCACGCGGGACTGGTCCTACGAGCAGTACTTC. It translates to CASSTRDWSYEQYF.

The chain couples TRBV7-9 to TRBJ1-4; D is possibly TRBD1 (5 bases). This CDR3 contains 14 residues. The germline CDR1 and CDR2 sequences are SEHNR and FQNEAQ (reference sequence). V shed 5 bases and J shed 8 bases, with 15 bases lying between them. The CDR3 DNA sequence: TGTGCCAGCAGCATGGTTCAGGGAGCCGAAAAACTGTTTTTT. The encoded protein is CASSMVQGAEKLFF.